This TCR beta chain was observed in a study of cytomegalovirus exposure and HLA in healthy donors (dated by TCRdb to about 2017). Context from the whole study: According to an earlier analysis of 587 of the donors, 200 million or so T cells yielded approximately 120 million unique TCR beta sequences and approximately 280 Gb of sequence data. Donor age, sex, ethnicity and CMV serostatus were compiled alongside the repertoire data. HLA typing covered class I and class II loci at four-digit resolution. An early release that covered roughly 600 HLA-typed donors contained approximately 300 gigabases of sequencing data and 70 million to 100 million unique TCR sequences. A later genetic analysis took genome-wide SNP genotypes for about 55% of the roughly 670 donors and used that subset as a discovery cohort. To study patterns of TCR occurrence, a later analysis re-analyzed previously published TCR beta repertoires from several hundred donors and added high-resolution HLA genotyping. An earlier analysis of approximately 640 of the donors applied high-throughput TCR beta sequencing to assess whether each TCR beta V gene segment acted as functional or pseudogenic. The study aimed to test whether signatures of past pathogen exposure could be identified by cataloging public T cell receptors. Among the approximately 400 genotyped donors, around 81% belonged to the genetic ancestry cluster associated with self-reported Caucasian donors. On average, around 240,000 unique TCR beta nucleotide sequences were sequenced per donor among fewer than 500 genotyped donors of the cohort, with roughly 18% of those sequences being non-productive. Because of strong linkage in the cohort, roughly five DR-DQ haplotypes were treated as single units for association and clustering. In addition to the first cohort of 666 subjects, a separate validation cohort of some 120 different subjects was used. The number of typed donors differed by locus: 629-630 for A, B, C, DRB1 and DQB1; about 520 for DQA1; fewer than 610 for DPA1; and some 430 for DPB1. Every repertoire in the discovery cohort had been generated on one and the same sequencing platform. In the later analysis, no new phenotypic data were used to find candidate immune exposures; instead, reliance was placed on TCR beta sequences and their occurrence across donors. The study used immunosequencing to profile the T cell repertoires of 666 subjects and linked those repertoires to cytomegalovirus serostatus. To predict cytomegalovirus infection status, the study combined high-throughput TCR immunosequencing, statistical association of individual TCRs with disease status, and machine learning. The investigation overall reported the following: The cohort was sequenced for TCR beta chains only, and without alpha or paired-chain data the features that could be detected were limited. Strong co-occurrence of HLA alleles, especially DR and DQ, made assigning TCR associations to individual alleles difficult. In a later analysis, the rate of TCR association differed among HLA loci, with DRB1 alleles having the most associated TCRs and HLA-C alleles having the fewest. Because counts were too low, roughly 16 rarely observed V segments, including chromosome 9 orphons, were left out of the earlier analysis of about 500 of the donors. A later analysis reported that several top co-occurrence clusters appeared linked to parvovirus B19, influenza, CMV and Epstein-Barr virus. A later analysis found that HLA-associated TCR beta chains were more clonally expanded and had lower generation probabilities than equally common non-associated chains. A further reported finding was that TCR beta sequences accurately predicted the HLA-A and HLA-B alleles for most subjects in the first cohort. Because HLA typing was missing for some donors at each locus, association tests included only the typed subset. A total of 150 or so TCR beta chains were listed by the study as associated with cytomegalovirus. An association between a missense DCLRE1C variant and V-gene and J-gene trimming of TCR beta chains was found in a later genetic analysis and replicated in an independent cohort. Some IMGT-functional V segments, including TRBV6-2 and TRBV6-3, could not be distinguished by the 87-base-pair reads and were therefore excluded. Across donors, most TCR sequences were observed very rarely, whereas some public TCRs were present in many individuals. Immune exposure information for the cohort was limited to CMV serostatus. In vitro tests confirmed that a few of the cytomegalovirus-associated TCR beta chains recognize cytomegalovirus antigens. Specific HLA alleles were associated with 15,000 to 20,000 TCR beta sequences at a false discovery rate of 0.05 in a later analysis. Most CMV-associated TCR beta chains appeared to be HLA-restricted in a later analysis, and the HLA associations seemed to be driven largely by CMV exposure. Compared with the approximately 720-donor mean, donors in an Asian-associated ancestry cluster had fewer N-insertions in productive TCRs, according to a later genetic analysis. Sequencing depth was assumed to be roughly uniform across donors in the presence/absence analyses, though that assumption may not hold. In an earlier analysis of under 600 of the donors, most TCR beta V segments were observed in productive rearrangements about 87% or about 30% of the time, broadly matching IMGT annotations. Correlated functional status among segregating V segments might be attributable to linkage disequilibrium, but an unknown experimental factor could not be ruled out. The classifier was reported to diagnose cytomegalovirus status with high specificity and sensitivity in both the original cohort and the validation cohort. A cluster of highly shared sequence variants was judged likely to represent a technical artifact of the sequencing pipeline. The authors suggested that the approach could potentially be generalized to other disease states and immunological phenotypes.

About this clone itself: The clone's antigen remains unknown. No base-level quality is on record; no much larger clone is a single base apart.

The cohort was made up of roughly 670 healthy bone marrow donors. All cohort members were sampled while nominally healthy, although unrecorded immune exposures were likely present. The donor tested CMV seropositive, placing the donor among the roughly 300 seropositive members of the cohort. A peripheral blood sample was provided by each donor, and peripheral blood mononuclear cells were used for TCR beta sequencing. Genomic DNA was extracted from the blood cell samples with the Qiagen DNeasy Blood Extraction Kit. The CDR3 covers 14 residues, taking in both the cysteine and the phenylalanine. The entry retains the CDR3 DNA only, 42 bases that are in frame from base 1. CDR1 is given as MNHEY and CDR2 as SVGAGI, both from the germline V gene. From V the trimming removes 6 bases and from J it removes 0 bases, while the gene matches leave 3 bases of the junction unaccounted for. Library preparation employed the immunoSEQ multiplex PCR assay. For the multiplex PCR, a mixture combining 60 forward primers for TCR Vbeta segments and 13 reverse primers for TCR Jbeta segments was used. The CDR3 region of rearranged TCR beta genes was amplified from genomic DNA by a multiplex PCR assay. Amplified TCR beta libraries were sequenced as 87-base-pair reads on the Illumina HiSeq System. In the paper's pipeline: A later analysis counted about 80 million unique TCR beta chains across the 550 to 750 repertoires, and 10 million to 12 million of these chains were shared by at least two donors. Raw reads were error-corrected and collapsed into unique sequences by a nearest-neighbor algorithm in which closely related sequences were merged to remove PCR and sequencing errors. To assign V, D and J gene segments, CDR3 sequences were aligned to IMGT reference sequences. Each retained sequence needed at least a six-nucleotide match to both a V gene segment and a J gene segment. A rearrangement was called productive if the CDR3 had no stop codons and remained in frame with V and J, and every other rearrangement was called non-productive. Following IMGT convention, CDR3 was defined as the stretch from the second conserved V-encoded cysteine to the conserved J-encoded phenylalanine. The earlier analysis of fewer than 700 of the donors excluded sequences that lacked an unambiguous match to a single V gene segment. An earlier analysis of 500 to 600 of the donors classified V segments as functional when productive rearrangements were above 56.7% and as segregating when the standard deviation between donors was above 5%. A statistical classification framework was built for diagnosing cytomegalovirus status from the catalog of TCR beta chain sequences. A later analysis assigned V and J genes by comparing TCR nucleotide sequences with IMGT/GENE-DB human TR gene sequences. A later analysis assigned CDR3 sequences and most-parsimonious VDJ recombination scenarios with the TCRdist pipeline. In a later analysis, each TCR beta chain was defined by its CDR3 amino acid sequence together with its V-gene family, and reads lacking a unique V-gene family were excluded. In a later analysis, some 600 highly shared, low-generation-probability nucleotide sequences were removed to address suspected cross-contamination and a sequencing artifact. For each public chain, a later analysis derived a clonal expansion index from normalized ranks of inferred template counts within each repertoire. In a later analysis, generation probabilities were computed with a VDJ recombination model fitted to out-of-frame rearrangements, and the resulting probabilities were checked against IGoR. In a later analysis, hypergeometric tests were used to score TCR-TCR, TCR-HLA and TCR-CMV co-occurrence, with a repertoire-size bias correction applied to TCR pairs. False discovery rates were estimated in a later analysis by permuting HLA or CMV assignments 20 times. In a later analysis, co-occurring TCRs were grouped using DBSCAN, with TCRdist sequence similarity added in when clustering inside HLA-allele-positive subsets. Repertoires with fewer than 30,000 or more than 120,000 public chains, plus five repertoires with anomalous nucleotide sharing, were excluded from co-occurrence clustering. Here the immuneACCESS table is served through TCRdb, limited to in-frame sequences with V and J called. Missing clones are a known gap in these copies; in checked studies unresolved V genes cover under half, and the rest lacks a known reason. The DNA was the basis for D and trimming; V, J and clone size are from that table. Present in this sample are some 65,000 clones, 70% to 85% of which were seen just once. The ten largest clones capture 3% of the sample.

Material: PBMCs. The chain is assembled from TRBV6-5 and TRBJ2-7, and TRBD2 aligns with 9 junction nucleotides. This receptor was obtained from a girl aged 10 to 17 in good health and CMV-seropositive. The DNA reads TGTGCCAGCAGCCAGACTAGCGGCTCCTACGAGCAGTACTTC. This gives the protein CASSQTSGSYEQYF.